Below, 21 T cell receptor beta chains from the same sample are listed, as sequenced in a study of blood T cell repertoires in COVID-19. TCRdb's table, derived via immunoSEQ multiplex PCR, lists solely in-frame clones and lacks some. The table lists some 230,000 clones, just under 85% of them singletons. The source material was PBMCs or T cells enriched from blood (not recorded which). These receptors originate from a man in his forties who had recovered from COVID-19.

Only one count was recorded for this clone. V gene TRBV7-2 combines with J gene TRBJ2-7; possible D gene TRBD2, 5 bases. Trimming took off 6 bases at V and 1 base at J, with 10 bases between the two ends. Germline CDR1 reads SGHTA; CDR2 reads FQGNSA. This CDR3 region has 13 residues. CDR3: CASSRTESYEQYF. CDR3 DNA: TGTGCCAGCAGTAGGACTGAATCCTACGAGCAGTACTTC.

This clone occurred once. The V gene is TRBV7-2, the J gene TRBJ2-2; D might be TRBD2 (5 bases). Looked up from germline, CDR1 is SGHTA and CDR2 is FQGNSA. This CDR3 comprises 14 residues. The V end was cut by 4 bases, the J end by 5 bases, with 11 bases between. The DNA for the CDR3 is TGTGCCAGCAGCTCCAGCGGCGTAACCGGGGAGCTGTTTTTT. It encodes CASSSSGVTGELFF.

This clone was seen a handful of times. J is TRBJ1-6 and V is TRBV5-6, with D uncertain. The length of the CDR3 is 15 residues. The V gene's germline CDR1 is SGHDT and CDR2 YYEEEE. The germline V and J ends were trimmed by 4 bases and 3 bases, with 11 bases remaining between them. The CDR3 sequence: CASSHRRYYNSPLHF. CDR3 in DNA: TGTGCCAGCAGCCACAGACGGTACTATAATTCACCCCTCCACTTT.

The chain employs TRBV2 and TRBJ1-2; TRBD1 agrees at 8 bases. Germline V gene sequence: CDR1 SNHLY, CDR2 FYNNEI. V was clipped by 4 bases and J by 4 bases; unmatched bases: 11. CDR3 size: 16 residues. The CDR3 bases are TGTGCCAGCAGTGCGAGACAGGGGAGGGGTCTCTATGGCTACACCTTC. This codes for CASSARQGRGLYGYTF.

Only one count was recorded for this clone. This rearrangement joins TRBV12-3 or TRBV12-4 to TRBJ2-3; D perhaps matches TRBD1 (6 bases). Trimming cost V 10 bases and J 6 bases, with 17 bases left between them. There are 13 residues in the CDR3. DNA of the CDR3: TGTGCCACCAGGGGCGCCGGTATCGATACGCAGTATTTT. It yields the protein CATRGAGIDTQYF.

DNA of the CDR3: TGTGCCAGCAGGGGGAGTGACGGGAGGATCCATGAGCAGTTCTTC. It specifies CASRGSDGRIHEQFF. V and J are TRBV6-5 and TRBJ2-1; 7 bases agree with TRBD2. Germline assignment: CDR1 MNHEY and CDR2 SVGAGI. Trimming removed 6 bases from V and 8 bases from J; junction bases left unmatched: 13. The CDR3 runs 15 residues.

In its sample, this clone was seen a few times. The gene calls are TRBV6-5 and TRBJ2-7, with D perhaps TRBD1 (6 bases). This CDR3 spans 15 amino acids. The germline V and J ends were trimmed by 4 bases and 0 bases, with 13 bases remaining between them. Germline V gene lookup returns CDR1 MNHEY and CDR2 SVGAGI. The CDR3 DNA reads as TGTGCCAGCAGTTTATCAGGGGTCCCCTCCTACGAGCAGTACTTC. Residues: CASSLSGVPSYEQYF.

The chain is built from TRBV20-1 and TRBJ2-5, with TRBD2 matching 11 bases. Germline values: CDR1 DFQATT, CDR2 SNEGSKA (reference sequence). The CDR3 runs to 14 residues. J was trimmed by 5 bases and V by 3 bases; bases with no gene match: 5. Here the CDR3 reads CSASILAGGETQYF. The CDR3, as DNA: TGCAGTGCTAGTATATTAGCGGGGGGGGAGACCCAGTACTTC.

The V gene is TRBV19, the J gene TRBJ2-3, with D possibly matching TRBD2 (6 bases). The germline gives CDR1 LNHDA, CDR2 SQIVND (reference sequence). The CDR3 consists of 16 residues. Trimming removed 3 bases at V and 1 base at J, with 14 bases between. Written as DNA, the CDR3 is TGTGCCAGTAGTATCGGAGGGGTGAGCGGCACAGATACGCAGTATTTT. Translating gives CASSIGGVSGTDTQYF.

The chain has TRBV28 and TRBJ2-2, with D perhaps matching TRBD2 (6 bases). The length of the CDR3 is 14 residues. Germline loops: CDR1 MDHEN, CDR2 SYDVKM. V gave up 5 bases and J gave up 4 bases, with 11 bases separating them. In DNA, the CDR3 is TGTGCCAGCAGTCCGGGGGACTTCACCGGGGAGCTGTTTTTT. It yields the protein CASSPGDFTGELFF.

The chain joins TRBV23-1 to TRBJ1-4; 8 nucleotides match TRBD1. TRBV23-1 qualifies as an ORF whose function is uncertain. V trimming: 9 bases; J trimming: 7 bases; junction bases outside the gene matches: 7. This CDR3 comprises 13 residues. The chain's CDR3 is CARKQGVTEKLFF. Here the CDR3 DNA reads TGCGCCAGAAAACAGGGGGTTACTGAAAAACTGTTTTTT.

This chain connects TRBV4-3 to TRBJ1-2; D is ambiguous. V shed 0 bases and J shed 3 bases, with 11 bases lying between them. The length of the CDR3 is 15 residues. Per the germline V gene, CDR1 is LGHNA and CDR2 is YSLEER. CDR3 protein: CASSQEYRNYYGYTF. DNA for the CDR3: TGCGCCAGCAGCCAAGAATACAGAAACTACTATGGCTACACCTTC.

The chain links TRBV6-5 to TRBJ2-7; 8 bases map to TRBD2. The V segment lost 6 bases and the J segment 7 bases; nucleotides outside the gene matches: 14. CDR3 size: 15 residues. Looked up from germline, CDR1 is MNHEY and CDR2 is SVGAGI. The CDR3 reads CASSSHQAGAGEQYF. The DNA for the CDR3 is TGTGCCAGCAGCTCTCACCAAGCGGGGGCAGGAGAGCAGTACTTC.

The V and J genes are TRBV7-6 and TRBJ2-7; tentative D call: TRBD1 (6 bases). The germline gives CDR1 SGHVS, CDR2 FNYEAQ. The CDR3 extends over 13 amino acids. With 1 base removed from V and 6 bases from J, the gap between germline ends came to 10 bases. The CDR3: CASSLVLQGEQYF. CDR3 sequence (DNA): TGTGCCAGCAGCTTAGTTTTACAGGGCGAGCAGTACTTC.

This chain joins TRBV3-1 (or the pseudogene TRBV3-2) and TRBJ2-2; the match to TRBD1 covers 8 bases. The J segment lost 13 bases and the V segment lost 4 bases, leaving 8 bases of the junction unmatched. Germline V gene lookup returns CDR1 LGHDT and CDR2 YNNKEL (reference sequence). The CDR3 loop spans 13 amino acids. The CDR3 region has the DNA TGTGCCAGCAGCCTAGTCGACAGGGGTGGGCTGTTTTTT. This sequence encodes CASSLVDRGGLFF.

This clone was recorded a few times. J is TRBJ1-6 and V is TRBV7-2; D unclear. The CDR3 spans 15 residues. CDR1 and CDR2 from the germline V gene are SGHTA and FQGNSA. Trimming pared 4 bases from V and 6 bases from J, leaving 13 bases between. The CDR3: CASSSEAPPNSPLHF. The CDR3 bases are TGTGCCAGCAGCTCCGAGGCCCCACCTAATTCACCCCTCCACTTT.

In DNA, the CDR3 is TGTGCCAGCAGCAAAGAAGGGTTGACTCCGGGGGGGCCCGACGGGGAGCTGTTTTTT. Translation gives CASSKEGLTPGGPDGELFF. V and J are TRBV21-1 and TRBJ2-2; TRBD2 was called by the table and not checked on the DNA. TRBV21-1 is a known pseudogene. The CDR3 is 19 residues long.

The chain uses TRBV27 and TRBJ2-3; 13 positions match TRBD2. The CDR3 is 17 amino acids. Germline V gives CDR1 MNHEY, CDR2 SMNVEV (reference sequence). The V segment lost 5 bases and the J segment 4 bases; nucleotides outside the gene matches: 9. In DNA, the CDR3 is TGTGCCAGCAGTCCATGGACTAGCGGGAGAATCGCAGATACGCAGTATTTT. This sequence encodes CASSPWTSGRIADTQYF.

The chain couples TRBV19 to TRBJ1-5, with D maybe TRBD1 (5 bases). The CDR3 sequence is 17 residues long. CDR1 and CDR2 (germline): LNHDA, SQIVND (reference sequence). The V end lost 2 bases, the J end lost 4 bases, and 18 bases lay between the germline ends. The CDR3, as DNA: TGTGCCAGTAGTATATCCCCGCGGGACTACCAAAATCAGCCCCAGCATTTT. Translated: CASSISPRDYQNQPQHF. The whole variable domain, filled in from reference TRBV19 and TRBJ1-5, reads DGGITQSPKYLFRKEGQNVTLSCEQNLNHDAMYWYRQDPGQGLRLIYYSQIVNDFQKGDIAEGYSVSREKKESFPLTVTSAQKNPTAFYLCASSISPRDYQNQPQHFGDGTRLSIL.

The CDR3 loop reads CASSPDRAITGELFF. CDR3 bases: TGTGCCAGCAGCCCCGACAGGGCCATAACCGGGGAGCTGTTTTTT. The chain joins TRBV7-3 to TRBJ2-2; 7 nucleotides align to TRBD1. CDR3 size: 15 residues. The V segment lost 5 bases and the J segment 5 bases; nucleotides outside the gene matches: 8. Germline-derived CDR1 and CDR2 are SGHTA and FQGTGA.

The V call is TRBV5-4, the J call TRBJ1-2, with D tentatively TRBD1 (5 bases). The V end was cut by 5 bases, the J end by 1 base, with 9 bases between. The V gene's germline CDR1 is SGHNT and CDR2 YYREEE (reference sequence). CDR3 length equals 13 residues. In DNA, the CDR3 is TGTGCCAGCAGTGTTGACAGTAACTATGGCTACACCTTC. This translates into CASSVDSNYGYTF.